Each of the 3 T cell receptor beta chains below was sequenced from the same sample in a study of CD8 T cells in Susac syndrome. Reverse transcription used about 0.45 to 1 ug RNA and random hexamers. TCRdb passed the immunoSEQ multiplex PCR reads through MiXCR, listing each CDR3 protein once. The table lists about 47,000 distinct CDR3 sequences, 80% to 95% of them singletons. Sequencing was performed on CD8+ T cells from PBMCs. The receptor set was obtained from a human donor in good health.

The rearrangement links TRBV6-2 or TRBV6-3 to TRBJ2-1; 13 positions match TRBD2. V shed 5 bases, J shed 4 bases, and the junction held 5 bases outside the gene matches. Germline assignment: CDR1 MNHEY and CDR2 SVGEGT. The CDR3 loop spans 16 amino acids. CDR3: CASSRGLAGVYNEQFF. The CDR3 DNA reads TGTGCCAGCAGTAGAGGACTAGCGGGAGTGTACAATGAGCAGTTCTTC.

The chain joins TRBV29-1 to TRBJ2-1; 7 nucleotides align to TRBD2. Trimming cost V 3 bases and J 8 bases; bases outside gene matches: 10. The germline gives CDR1 SQVTM, CDR2 ANQGSEA. CDR3 size: 14 residues. CDR3 nucleotide sequence: TGCAGCGTTGAGGGGAGGGAGGGTCGGGATGAGCAGTTCTTC. This codes for CSVEGREGRDEQFF.

The CDR3 region has the DNA TGTGCCAGTGAACCGGGACTTAGCTCCTACAATGAGCAGTTCTTC. It specifies CASEPGLSSYNEQFF. This sequence joins TRBV5-8 and TRBJ2-1; a possible D gene is TRBD2 (6 bases). The CDR3 runs to 15 residues. V gave up 8 bases and J gave up 0 bases, with 15 bases separating them. CDR1 is SGHTS and CDR2 is YDEGEE in the germline V gene.